This T cell receptor beta chain was captured in a study of beta chain features in type 1 diabetes. The whole isolated RNA underwent reverse transcription, so sequencing captured expressed TCRB transcripts. Libraries were prepared by immunoSEQ multiplex PCR; TCRdb keeps only in-frame clonotypes and omits some of them. This sample yields 600,000 to 750,000 clones, of which around 11% are seen a single time; roughly 0.12% belongs to the top ten. Sorting produced populations that all topped 95% purity. Study-wide findings and caveats: More deletions and fewer insertions at VDJ junctions were found in patients with type 1 diabetes. PCR may have favored shorter templates equally in patients and controls. TCRB repertoires of naive, central memory and Treg cells appeared more similar among patients than among healthy donors. A moderate, significant TCRB CDR3 shortening appeared in type 1 diabetes across four CD4+ subsets.

Germline-derived CDR1 and CDR2 are SGHTA and FQGNSA. The J segment lost 1 base and the V segment lost 3 bases, leaving 9 bases of the junction unmatched. This CDR3 has 17 amino acids. A note on this clone: Antigen: not known.

Input material: naive CD4+ T cells from blood. This sequence originates from a man aged 25-45 years with type 1 diabetes. The chain couples TRBV7-2 to TRBJ2-3; 8 nucleotides agree with TRBD1. The CDR3 DNA is TGTGCCAGCAGCTTTGGGACGACAGGGGCGGGCACAGATACGCAGTATTTT. It specifies CASSFGTTGAGTDTQYF.